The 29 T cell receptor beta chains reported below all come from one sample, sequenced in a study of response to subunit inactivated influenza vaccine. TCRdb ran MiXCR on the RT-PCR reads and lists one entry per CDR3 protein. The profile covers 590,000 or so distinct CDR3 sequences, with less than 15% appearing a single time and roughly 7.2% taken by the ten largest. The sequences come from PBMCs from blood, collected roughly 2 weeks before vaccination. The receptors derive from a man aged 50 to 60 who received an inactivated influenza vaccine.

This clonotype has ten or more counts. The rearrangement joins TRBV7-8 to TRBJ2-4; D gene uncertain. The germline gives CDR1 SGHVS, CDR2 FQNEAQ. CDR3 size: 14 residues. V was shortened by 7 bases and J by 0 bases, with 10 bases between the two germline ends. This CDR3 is CASTALTAKNIQYF. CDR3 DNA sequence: TGTGCCAGCACAGCACTTACAGCCAAAAACATTCAGTACTTC.

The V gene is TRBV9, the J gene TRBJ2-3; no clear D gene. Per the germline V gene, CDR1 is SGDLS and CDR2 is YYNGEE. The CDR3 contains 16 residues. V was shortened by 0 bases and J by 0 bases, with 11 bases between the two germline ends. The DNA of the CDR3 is TGTGCCAGCAGCGTAGCTGGCACCTATAGCACAGATACGCAGTATTTT. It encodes CASSVAGTYSTDTQYF.

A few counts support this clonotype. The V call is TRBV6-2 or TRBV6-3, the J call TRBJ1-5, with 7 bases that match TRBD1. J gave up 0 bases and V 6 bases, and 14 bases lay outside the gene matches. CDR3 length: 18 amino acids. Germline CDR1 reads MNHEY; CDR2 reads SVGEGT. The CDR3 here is CASSVPSGQADSNQPQHF. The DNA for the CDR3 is TGTGCCAGCAGCGTGCCCTCTGGACAGGCGGATAGCAATCAGCCCCAGCATTTT.

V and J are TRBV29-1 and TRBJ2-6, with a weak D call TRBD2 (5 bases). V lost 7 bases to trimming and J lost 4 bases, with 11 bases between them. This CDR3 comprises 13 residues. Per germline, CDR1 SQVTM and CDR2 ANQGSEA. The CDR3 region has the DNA TGCAGCGGCTGGAGCGGCGGGGCCAACGTCCTGACTTTC. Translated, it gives CSGWSGGANVLTF.

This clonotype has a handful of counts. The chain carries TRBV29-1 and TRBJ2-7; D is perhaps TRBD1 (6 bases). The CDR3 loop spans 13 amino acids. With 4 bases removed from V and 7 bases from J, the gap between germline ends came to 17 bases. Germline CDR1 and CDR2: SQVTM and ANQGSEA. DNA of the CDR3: TGCAGCGTTGTTCGATCCAGAGGGACAGAGCAGTACTTC. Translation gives CSVVRSRGTEQYF.

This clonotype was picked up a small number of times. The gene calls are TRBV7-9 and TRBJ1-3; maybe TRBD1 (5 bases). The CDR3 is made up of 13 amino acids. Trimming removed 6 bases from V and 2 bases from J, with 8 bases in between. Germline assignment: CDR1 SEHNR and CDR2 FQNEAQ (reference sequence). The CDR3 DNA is TGTGCCAGCAGTGTCAGGGCTGGAAACACCATATATTTT. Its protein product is CASSVRAGNTIYF.

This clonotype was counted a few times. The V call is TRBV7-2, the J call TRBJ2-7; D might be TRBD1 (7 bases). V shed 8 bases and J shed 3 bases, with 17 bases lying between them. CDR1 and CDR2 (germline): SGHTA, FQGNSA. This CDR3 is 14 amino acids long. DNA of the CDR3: TGTGCCAGCGGCAGGGGGGACTCAAACTACGAGCAGTACTTC. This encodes CASGRGDSNYEQYF.

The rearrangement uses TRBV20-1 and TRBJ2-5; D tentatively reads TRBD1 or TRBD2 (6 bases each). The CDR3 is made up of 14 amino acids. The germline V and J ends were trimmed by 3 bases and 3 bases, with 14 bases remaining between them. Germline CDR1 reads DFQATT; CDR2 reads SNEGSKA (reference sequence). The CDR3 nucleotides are TGCAGTGCTAGGGGCGAAAGGGGGGAAGAGACCCAGTACTTC. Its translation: CSARGERGEETQYF.

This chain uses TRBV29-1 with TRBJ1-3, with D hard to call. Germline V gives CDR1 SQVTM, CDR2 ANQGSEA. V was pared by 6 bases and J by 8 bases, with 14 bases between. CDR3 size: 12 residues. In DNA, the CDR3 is TGCAGCGTCCTTTTAACTTGGGACACCATATATTTT. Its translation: CSVLLTWDTIYF.

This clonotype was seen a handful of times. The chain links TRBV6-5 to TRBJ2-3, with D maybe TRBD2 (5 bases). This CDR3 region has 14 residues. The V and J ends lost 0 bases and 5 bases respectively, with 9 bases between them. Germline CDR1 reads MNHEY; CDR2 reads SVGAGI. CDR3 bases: TGTGCCAGCAGTTACTCGTCCGGGGTAGATACGCAGTATTTT. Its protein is CASSYSSGVDTQYF.

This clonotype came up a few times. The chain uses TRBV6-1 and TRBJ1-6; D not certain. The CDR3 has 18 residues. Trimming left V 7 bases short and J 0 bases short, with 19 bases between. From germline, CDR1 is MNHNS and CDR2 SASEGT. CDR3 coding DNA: TGTGCCAGCACGCTTATTTGGGGTCACAGCTCCTATAATTCACCCCTCCACTTT. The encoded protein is CASTLIWGHSSYNSPLHF.

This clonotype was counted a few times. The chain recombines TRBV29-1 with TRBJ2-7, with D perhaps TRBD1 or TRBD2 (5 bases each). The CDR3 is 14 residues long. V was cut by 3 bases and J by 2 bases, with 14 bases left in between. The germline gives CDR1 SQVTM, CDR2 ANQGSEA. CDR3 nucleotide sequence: TGCAGCGTTGAGGGTGAGGGGACCCCCTACGAGCAGTACTTC. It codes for CSVEGEGTPYEQYF.

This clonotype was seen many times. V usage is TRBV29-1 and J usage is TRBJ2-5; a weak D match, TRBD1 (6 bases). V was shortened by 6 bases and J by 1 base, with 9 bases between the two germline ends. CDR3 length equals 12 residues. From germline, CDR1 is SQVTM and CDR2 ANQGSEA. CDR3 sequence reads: CSVLRGQETQYF. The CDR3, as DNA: TGCAGCGTACTCAGGGGCCAAGAGACCCAGTACTTC.

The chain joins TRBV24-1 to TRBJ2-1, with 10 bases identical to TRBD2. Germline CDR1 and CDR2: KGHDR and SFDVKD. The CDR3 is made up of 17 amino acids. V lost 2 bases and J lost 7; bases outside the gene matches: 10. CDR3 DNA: TGTGCCACCAGTGATTCCCCTGCGAGCGGGAGGGGAAATGAGCAGTTCTTC. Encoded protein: CATSDSPASGRGNEQFF.

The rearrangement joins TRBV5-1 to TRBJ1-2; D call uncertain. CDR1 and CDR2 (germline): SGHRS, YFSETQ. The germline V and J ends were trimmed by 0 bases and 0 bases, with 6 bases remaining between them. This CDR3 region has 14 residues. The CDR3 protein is CASSLDNTNYGYTF. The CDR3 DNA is TGCGCCAGCAGCTTGGACAATACTAACTATGGCTACACCTTC.

This CDR3 is CASSFDTTGNTIYF. In nucleotides, the CDR3 is TGTGCCAGCAGCTTCGACACCACTGGAAACACCATATATTTT. The chain uses TRBV7-2 and TRBJ1-3; D remains unclear. The germline gives CDR1 SGHTA, CDR2 FQGNSA. The V end lost 3 bases, the J end lost 2 bases, and 8 bases lay between the germline ends. The CDR3 contains 14 residues.

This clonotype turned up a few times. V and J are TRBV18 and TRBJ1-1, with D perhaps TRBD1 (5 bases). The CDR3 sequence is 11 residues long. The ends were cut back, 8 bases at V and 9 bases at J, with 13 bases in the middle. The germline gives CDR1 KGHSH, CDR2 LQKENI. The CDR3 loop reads CASKQESQAFF. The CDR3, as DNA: TGTGCCAGCAAACAGGAAAGCCAAGCTTTCTTT.

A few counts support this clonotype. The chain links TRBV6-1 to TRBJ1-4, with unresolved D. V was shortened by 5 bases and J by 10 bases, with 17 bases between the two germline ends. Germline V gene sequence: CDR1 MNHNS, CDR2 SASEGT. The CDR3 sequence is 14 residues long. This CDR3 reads CASSTTANRGKLFF. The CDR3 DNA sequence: TGTGCCAGCAGTACGACCGCGAATCGGGGAAAACTGTTTTTT.

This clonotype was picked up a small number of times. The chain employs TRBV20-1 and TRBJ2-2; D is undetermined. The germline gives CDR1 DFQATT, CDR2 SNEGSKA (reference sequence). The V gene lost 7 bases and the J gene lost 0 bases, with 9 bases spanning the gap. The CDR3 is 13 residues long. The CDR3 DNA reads TGCAGTGGAGAGGCAGCGAACACCGGGGAGCTGTTTTTT. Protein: CSGEAANTGELFF.

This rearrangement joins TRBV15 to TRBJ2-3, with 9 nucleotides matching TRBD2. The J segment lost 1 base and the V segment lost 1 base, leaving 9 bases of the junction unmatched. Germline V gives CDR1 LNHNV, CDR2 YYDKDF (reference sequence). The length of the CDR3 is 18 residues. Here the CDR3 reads CATSRGGQAGGGTDTQYF. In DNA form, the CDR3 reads TGTGCCACCAGCAGAGGGGGGCAAGCGGGAGGAGGCACAGATACGCAGTATTTT.

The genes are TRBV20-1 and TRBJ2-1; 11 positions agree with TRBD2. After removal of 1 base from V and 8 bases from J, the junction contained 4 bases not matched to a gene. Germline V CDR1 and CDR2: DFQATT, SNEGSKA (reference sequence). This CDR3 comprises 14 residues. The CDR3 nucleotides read TGCAGTGCTAGAGGACTAGCGGGATCCGATGAGCAGTTCTTC. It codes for CSARGLAGSDEQFF.

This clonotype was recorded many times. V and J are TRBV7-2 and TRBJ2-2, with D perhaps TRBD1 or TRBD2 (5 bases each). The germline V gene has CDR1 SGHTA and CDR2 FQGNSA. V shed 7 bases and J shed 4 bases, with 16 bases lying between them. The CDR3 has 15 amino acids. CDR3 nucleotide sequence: TGTGCCAGCACCATGGGAAGGGGACCCACCGGGGAGCTGTTTTTT. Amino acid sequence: CASTMGRGPTGELFF.

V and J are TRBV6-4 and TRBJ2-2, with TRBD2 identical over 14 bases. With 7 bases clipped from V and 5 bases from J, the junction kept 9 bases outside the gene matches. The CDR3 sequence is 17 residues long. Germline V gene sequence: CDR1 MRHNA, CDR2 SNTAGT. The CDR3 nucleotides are TGTGCCAGCAATTCCGGGACTAGCGGGAGATTTACCGGGGAGCTGTTTTTT. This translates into CASNSGTSGRFTGELFF.

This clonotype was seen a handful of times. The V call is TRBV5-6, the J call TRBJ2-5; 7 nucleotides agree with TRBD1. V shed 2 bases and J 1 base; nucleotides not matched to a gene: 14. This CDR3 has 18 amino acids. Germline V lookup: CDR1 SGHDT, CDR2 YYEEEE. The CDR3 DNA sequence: TGTGCCAGCAGCTTTGAGGTCAGTTGGACAGGCCTCCAAGAGACCCAGTACTTC. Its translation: CASSFEVSWTGLQETQYF.

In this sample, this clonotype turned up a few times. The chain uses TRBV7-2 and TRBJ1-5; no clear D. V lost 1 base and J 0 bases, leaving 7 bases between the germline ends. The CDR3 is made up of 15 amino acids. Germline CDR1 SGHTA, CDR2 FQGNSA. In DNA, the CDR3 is TGTGCCAGCAGCTTAGTGTTCGGTAGCAATCAGCCCCAGCATTTT. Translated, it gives CASSLVFGSNQPQHF. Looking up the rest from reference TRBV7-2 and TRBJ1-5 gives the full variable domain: GAGVSQSPSNKVTEKGKDVELRCDPISGHTALYWYRQSLGQGLEFLIYFQGNSAPDKSGLPSDRFSAERTGGSVSTLTIQRTQQEDSAVYLCASSLVFGSNQPQHFGDGTRLSIL.

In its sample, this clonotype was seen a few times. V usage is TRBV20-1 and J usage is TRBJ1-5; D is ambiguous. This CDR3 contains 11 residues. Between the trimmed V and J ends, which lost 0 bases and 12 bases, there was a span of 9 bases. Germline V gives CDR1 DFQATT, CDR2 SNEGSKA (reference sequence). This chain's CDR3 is CSARDPSRQHF. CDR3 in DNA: TGCAGTGCTAGAGATCCGTCCCGCCAGCATTTT.

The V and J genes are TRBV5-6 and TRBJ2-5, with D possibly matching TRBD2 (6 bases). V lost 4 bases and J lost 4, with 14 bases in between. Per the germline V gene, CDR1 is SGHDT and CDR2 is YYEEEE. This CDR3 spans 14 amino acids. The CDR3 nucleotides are TGTGCCAGCAGCCCCTCCGGGGAGGCAGAGACCCAGTACTTC. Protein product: CASSPSGEAETQYF.

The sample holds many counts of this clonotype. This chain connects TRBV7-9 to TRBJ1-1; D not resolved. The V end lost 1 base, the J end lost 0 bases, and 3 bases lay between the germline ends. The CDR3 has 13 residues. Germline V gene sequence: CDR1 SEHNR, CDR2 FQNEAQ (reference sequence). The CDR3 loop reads CASSLDMNTEAFF. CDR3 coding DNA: TGTGCCAGCAGCTTAGATATGAACACTGAAGCTTTCTTT.

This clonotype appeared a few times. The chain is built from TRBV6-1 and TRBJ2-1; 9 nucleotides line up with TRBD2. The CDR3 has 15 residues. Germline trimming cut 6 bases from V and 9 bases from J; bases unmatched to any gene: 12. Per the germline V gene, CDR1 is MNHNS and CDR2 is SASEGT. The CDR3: CASSLAGSPRGEQFF. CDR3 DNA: TGTGCCAGCAGCCTAGCGGGGTCCCCCCGAGGTGAGCAGTTCTTC.